This TCR beta chain was recovered during a study of blood T cells in healthy people across ages. Across the whole study: For every two T cells, template switching captured about one barcoded beta molecule. Study conclusions and caveats: The fall in TCR beta diversity per million T cells was roughly linear with age.

Ranging in age from roughly 6 to 90, the donors were healthy Caucasian individuals from Russia. This clonotype occurred a few times. Its antigen remains unidentified. A second PCR of 7 to 11 cycles used a sample-barcoded 5' primer and a J-beta primer mix. Every cDNA was tagged by a template-switch adaptor with 12 random nucleotides. MiXCR was run by TCRdb on the 5' RACE reads, yielding one entry per CDR3 protein. The top ten hold roughly 23% of the sample, which has around 2 million distinct CDR3 sequences, roughly two fifths seen once. The CDR3 runs to 17 residues. Germline lookup yields CDR1 SGHRS and CDR2 YFSETQ. Unmatched junction bases numbered 9, after V lost 0 bases and J lost 5 bases.

The V and J genes are TRBV5-1 and TRBJ2-1; 9 bases are shared with TRBD2. The sample consisted of blood. The TCR sequence derives from a human donor in good health. Here the CDR3 reads CASSLANIAGEDNEQFF. The CDR3 nucleotides are TGCGCCAGCAGCTTGGCCAATATAGCGGGGGAGGACAATGAGCAGTTCTTC.